This T cell receptor (beta chain) was sequenced for a study of cytomegalovirus exposure and HLA in healthy donors. TCRdb's table, derived via immunoSEQ multiplex PCR, lists solely in-frame clones and lacks some. The sample records 210,000 or so clones, about 86% being singletons. The CDR3 spans 15 residues. CDR1 SGHKS and CDR2 YYEKEE come from the germline V gene (reference sequence). Trimming shortened V by 0 bases and J by 0 bases, and 8 bases separated the two germline ends. The sequence was obtained from a woman aged 18 to 35 in good health and CMV-seronegative. The V call is TRBV5-5, the J call TRBJ2-3; D is perhaps TRBD1 (5 bases). Sequencing was performed on PBMCs. The CDR3 loop reads CASSLAGSSTDTQYF. CDR3 coding DNA: TGTGCCAGCAGCTTGGCAGGGTCGAGCACAGATACGCAGTATTTT.